The 25 T cell receptor beta chains reported below all come from one sample, sequenced in a study of cytomegalovirus exposure and HLA in healthy donors. Here immunoSEQ multiplex PCR was the method, and the copy in TCRdb shows in-frame clones only, minus some. The table records 100,000 to 150,000 clones, 90% to 95% of them present only once. Sequencing used PBMCs. The receptors come from a woman aged 18-30 years in good health and CMV-seronegative.

The rearrangement joins TRBV28 to TRBJ2-3, with 9 bases aligning to TRBD2. The CDR3 has 15 residues. Germline CDR1 and CDR2: MDHEN and SYDVKM. Trimming cost V 6 bases and J 3 bases; bases outside gene matches: 7. CDR3 sequence (DNA): TGTGCCAGCAGCTCGGCGGGAGGGCCAACAGATACGCAGTATTTT. As protein: CASSSAGGPTDTQYF.

The J gene is TRBJ2-7, the V gene TRBV5-1, with 8 bases that match TRBD2. J gave up 5 bases and V 1 base, and 5 bases lay outside the gene matches. The germline gives CDR1 SGHRS, CDR2 YFSETQ. CDR3 length: 14 amino acids. CDR3: CASSLQAGGDEQYF. The CDR3 nucleotides read TGCGCCAGCAGCTTGCAGGCGGGAGGCGACGAGCAGTACTTC.

The chain links TRBV28 to TRBJ1-2, with 7 bases that match TRBD1. The ends lost 5 bases at V and 8 bases at J; junction bases unmatched: 2. CDR3 length: 11 amino acids. Germline CDR1 MDHEN, CDR2 SYDVKM. CDR3: CASSHRGGYTF. The CDR3 nucleotides are TGTGCCAGCAGTCACAGGGGAGGCTACACCTTC.

The rearrangement links TRBV5-4 to TRBJ2-7, with 7 bases identical to TRBD1. CDR1 is SGHNT, CDR2 YYREEE, per germline (reference sequence). V trimming: 3 bases; J trimming: 2 bases; junction bases outside the gene matches: 8. CDR3 length: 15 residues. DNA of the CDR3: TGTGCCAGCAGCTGGGGAACTGGACAGGCCTACGAGCAGTACTTC. This gives the protein CASSWGTGQAYEQYF.

The rearrangement links TRBV28 to TRBJ1-2; D remains unclear. The length of the CDR3 is 11 residues. Germline V gives CDR1 MDHEN, CDR2 SYDVKM. V was trimmed by 6 bases and J by 8 bases, leaving 10 bases between them. The CDR3: CASSRPGGYTF. Written as DNA, the CDR3 is TGTGCCAGCAGCCGACCGGGGGGCTACACCTTC.

This clone has only a few counts. The rearrangement joins TRBV6-1 to TRBJ2-1; D is possibly TRBD1 (5 bases). The CDR3 runs to 12 residues. Per germline, CDR1 MNHNS and CDR2 SASEGT. V lost 5 bases and J 8 bases, leaving 10 bases between the germline ends. This CDR3 is CASSSQGDEQFF. The CDR3 nucleotides read TGTGCCAGCAGTTCTCAGGGCGATGAGCAGTTCTTC.

The chain has TRBV7-3 and TRBJ2-7; possible D gene TRBD2, 6 bases. The CDR3 has 15 residues. CDR1 is SGHTA, CDR2 FQGTGA, per germline. V was clipped by 6 bases and J by 3 bases, with 18 bases between them. CDR3 sequence: CASRTTGAGNYEQYF. CDR3 in DNA: TGTGCCAGCAGGACCACGGGAGCGGGTAACTACGAGCAGTACTTC.

CDR3 coding DNA: TGTGCCAGCAGTTTTGAGGGACTTCCGACCGACTACGAGCAGTACTTC. Protein product: CASSFEGLPTDYEQYF. J is TRBJ2-7 and V is TRBV28, with D perhaps TRBD2 (6 bases). The V gene lost 3 bases and the J gene lost 3 bases, with 18 bases spanning the gap. There are 16 residues in the CDR3. Germline V gene data show CDR1 as MDHEN and CDR2 as SYDVKM.

The chain carries TRBV5-4 and TRBJ1-2; TRBD1 matches 8 bases. The CDR3 sequence is 13 residues long. After removal of 2 bases from V and 6 bases from J, the junction contained 3 bases not matched to a gene. CDR1 is SGHNT, CDR2 YYREEE, per germline (reference sequence). The CDR3 DNA sequence: TGTGCCAGCAGCTTACAGGGGGTTGATGGCTACACCTTC. Residues: CASSLQGVDGYTF.

The J gene is TRBJ2-7, the V gene TRBV19; 8 bases map to TRBD1. Trimming removed 3 bases from V and 5 bases from J; junction bases left unmatched: 6. The germline V gene encodes CDR1 LNHDA and CDR2 SQIVND (reference sequence). CDR3 length: 14 residues. The CDR3 here is CASSIRDRSNEQYF. The CDR3 coding sequence is TGTGCCAGTAGTATCCGGGACAGGTCCAACGAGCAGTACTTC.

The chain couples TRBV5-1 to TRBJ1-3, with 7 bases identical to TRBD1. Germline V gene data show CDR1 as SGHRS and CDR2 as YFSETQ. The trim removed 5 bases at V and 0 bases at J, leaving 8 bases unmatched. CDR3 size: 16 residues. CDR3 nucleotides: TGCGCCAGCAGGGGGGACAGACATAGCTCTGGAAACACCATATATTTT. Translated: CASRGDRHSSGNTIYF.

The rearrangement joins TRBV5-1 to TRBJ2-2; weak D call: TRBD1 (6 bases). The CDR3 runs 17 residues. CDR1 and CDR2 from the germline V gene are SGHRS and YFSETQ. V lost 4 bases, J lost 5 bases, and 21 bases lay in between. The CDR3 nucleotides read TGCGCCAGCAGCGCGGAACAGGGTTCAGTTGTGACCGGGGAGCTGTTTTTT. Its protein product is CASSAEQGSVVTGELFF.

The V and J genes are TRBV27 and TRBJ1-2; D is unresolved. V was trimmed by 4 bases and J by 1 base, leaving 7 bases between them. This CDR3 spans 13 amino acids. The germline V gene encodes CDR1 MNHEY and CDR2 SMNVEV (reference sequence). The CDR3, as DNA: TGTGCCAGCAGTTCGACACTTAACTATGGCTACACCTTC. This sequence encodes CASSSTLNYGYTF.

The V gene is TRBV2, the J gene TRBJ1-2; tentative D call: TRBD1 (6 bases). The CDR3 contains 17 residues. V was trimmed by 6 bases and J by 3 bases, leaving 23 bases between them. CDR1 and CDR2 from the germline V gene are SNHLY and FYNNEI. CDR3 in DNA: TGTGCCAGCAGATCAGGGGACGTTTCCCGTTGGGACTATGGCTACACCTTC. Protein sequence: CASRSGDVSRWDYGYTF.

This chain links TRBV10-1 with TRBJ2-7; tentatively, D is TRBD1 (6 bases). CDR1 WNHNN and CDR2 SYGVQD come from the germline V gene (reference sequence). This CDR3 contains 14 residues. The V and J ends lost 2 bases and 2 bases respectively, with 10 bases between them. In nucleotides, the CDR3 is TGCGCCAGCAGTGAGAGGGCAGGGGCCTACGAGCAGTACTTC. It is translated as CASSERAGAYEQYF.

The rearrangement uses TRBV6-1 and TRBJ2-1; 11 nucleotides align to TRBD2. V gave up 6 bases and J gave up 8 bases; unmatched junction bases: 3. Germline V lookup: CDR1 MNHNS, CDR2 SASEGT. This CDR3 contains 13 residues. For the CDR3, the DNA is TGTGCCAGCAGGACTAGCGGGAATGATGAGCAGTTCTTC. As protein: CASRTSGNDEQFF.

The V call is TRBV9, the J call TRBJ2-1; perhaps TRBD2 as D (5 bases). Trimming removed 3 bases at V and 9 bases at J, with 16 bases between. Germline CDR1 and CDR2: SGDLS and YYNGEE. The CDR3 sequence is 14 residues long. The CDR3 loop reads CASSAGLADGEQFF. CDR3 sequence (DNA): TGTGCCAGCAGCGCCGGACTCGCTGACGGTGAGCAGTTCTTC.

V is TRBV5-1 and J is TRBJ1-5, with D maybe TRBD1 (5 bases). Germline CDR1 is SGHRS and CDR2 is YFSETQ. Trimming took 1 base from V and 7 from J, leaving 15 bases between them. The CDR3 is 15 residues long. This chain's CDR3 is CASSLTGENWQPQHF. DNA for the CDR3: TGCGCCAGCAGCTTGACAGGCGAAAACTGGCAGCCCCAGCATTTT. The full variable domain, with the rest looked up from reference TRBV5-1 and TRBJ1-5, is KAGVTQTPRYLIKTRGQQVTLSCSPISGHRSVSWYQQTPGQGLQFLFEYFSETQRNKGNFPGRFSGRQFSNSRSEMNVSTLELGDSALYLCASSLTGENWQPQHFGDGTRLSIL.

The chain uses TRBV2 and TRBJ1-3; D unclear. The germline gives CDR1 SNHLY, CDR2 FYNNEI. Trimming removed 6 bases at V and 7 bases at J, with 10 bases between. The CDR3 consists of 12 residues. The chain's CDR3 is CASREHENTIYF. Here the CDR3 DNA reads TGTGCCAGCAGGGAACATGAGAACACCATATATTTT.

The V gene is TRBV9, the J gene TRBJ2-7, with a tentative D call TRBD2 (6 bases). Germline CDR1 and CDR2: SGDLS and YYNGEE. This CDR3 region has 15 residues. V was shortened by 3 bases and J by 1 base, with 14 bases between the two germline ends. CDR3 amino acids: CASSGIGGTSYEQYF. The CDR3 coding sequence is TGTGCCAGCAGCGGGATCGGCGGGACGTCCTACGAGCAGTACTTC.

This chain connects TRBV2 to TRBJ2-7; a weak D match, TRBD2 (6 bases). The CDR3 loop spans 13 amino acids. Germline CDR1 SNHLY, CDR2 FYNNEI. V was shortened by 4 bases and J by 6 bases, with 13 bases between the two germline ends. CDR3 nucleotide sequence: TGTGCCAGCAGTGCGGGACCCGGGGGCGAGCAGTACTTC. Protein sequence: CASSAGPGGEQYF. The full variable domain, in which reference TRBV2 and TRBJ2-7 provide the parts outside the CDR3, is EPEVTQTPSHQVTQMGQEVILRCVPISNHLYFYWYRQILGQKVEFLVSFYNNEISEKSEIFDDQFSVERPDGSNFTLKIRSTKLEDSAMYFCASSAGPGGEQYFGPGTRLTVT.

V is TRBV27 and J is TRBJ2-1; 7 positions agree with TRBD1. This CDR3 has 14 amino acids. Germline values: CDR1 MNHEY, CDR2 SMNVEV (reference sequence). Germline trimming cut 7 bases from V and 3 bases from J; bases unmatched to any gene: 6. In nucleotides, the CDR3 is TGTGCCAGCAAAGGAGGACAGGACTACAATGAGCAGTTCTTC. Its protein is CASKGGQDYNEQFF.

V usage is TRBV11-2 and J usage is TRBJ2-7; D is perhaps TRBD1 (5 bases). The CDR3 spans 13 residues. The V gene's germline CDR1 is SGHAT and CDR2 FQNNGV. Trimming took 2 bases from V and 2 from J, leaving 7 bases between them. The CDR3 region has the DNA TGTGCCAGCAGCTTAACAGGACCCTACGAGCAGTACTTC. It yields the protein CASSLTGPYEQYF.

The J gene is TRBJ1-6, the V gene TRBV10-1; D not certain. V was cut by 5 bases and J by 10 bases, with 12 bases left in between. The V gene's germline CDR1 is WNHNN and CDR2 SYGVQD (reference sequence). The length of the CDR3 is 13 residues. This CDR3 is CASSTSRGSPLHF. The CDR3 DNA reads TGCGCCAGCAGTACGTCAAGAGGATCACCCCTCCACTTT.

The chain has TRBV7-2 and TRBJ2-1, with D possibly matching TRBD1 (6 bases). CDR1 is SGHTA, CDR2 FQGNSA, per germline. V lost 5 bases, J lost 0 bases, and 11 bases lay in between. This CDR3 comprises 15 residues. CDR3 region: CASSLQGTSYNEQFF. CDR3 bases: TGTGCCAGCAGCCTCCAGGGGACCTCCTACAATGAGCAGTTCTTC.